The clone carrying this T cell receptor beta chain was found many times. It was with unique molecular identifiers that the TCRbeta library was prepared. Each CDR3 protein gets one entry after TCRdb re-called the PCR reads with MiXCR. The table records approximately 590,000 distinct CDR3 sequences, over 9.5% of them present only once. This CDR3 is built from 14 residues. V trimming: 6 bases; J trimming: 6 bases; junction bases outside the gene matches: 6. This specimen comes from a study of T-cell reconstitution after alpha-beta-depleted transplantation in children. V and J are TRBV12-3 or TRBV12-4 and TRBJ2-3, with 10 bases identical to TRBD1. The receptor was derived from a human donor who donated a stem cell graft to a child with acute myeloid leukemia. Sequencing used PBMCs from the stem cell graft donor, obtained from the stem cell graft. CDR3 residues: CASSPTGGSDTQYF. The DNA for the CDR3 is TGTGCCAGCAGCCCGACAGGGGGCTCGGATACGCAGTATTTT.